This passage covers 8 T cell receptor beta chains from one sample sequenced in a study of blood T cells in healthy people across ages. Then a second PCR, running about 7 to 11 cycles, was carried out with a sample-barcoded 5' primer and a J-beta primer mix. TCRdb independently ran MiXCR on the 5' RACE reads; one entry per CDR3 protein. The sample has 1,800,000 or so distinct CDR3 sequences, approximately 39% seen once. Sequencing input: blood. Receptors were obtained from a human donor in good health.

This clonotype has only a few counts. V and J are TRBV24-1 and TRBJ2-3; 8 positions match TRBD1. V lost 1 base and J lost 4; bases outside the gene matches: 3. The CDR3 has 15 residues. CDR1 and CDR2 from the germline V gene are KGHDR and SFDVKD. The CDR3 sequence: CATSDFGTGADTQYF. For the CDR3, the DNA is TGTGCCACCAGTGATTTCGGGACAGGAGCAGATACGCAGTATTTT.

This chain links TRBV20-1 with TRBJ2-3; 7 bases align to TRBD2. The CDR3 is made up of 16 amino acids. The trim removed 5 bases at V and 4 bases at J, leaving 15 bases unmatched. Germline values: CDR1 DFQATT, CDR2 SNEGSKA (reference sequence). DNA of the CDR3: TGCAGTGCTCCCCAGACTAGCAGCGTGTATCCAGATACGCAGTATTTT. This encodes CSAPQTSSVYPDTQYF.

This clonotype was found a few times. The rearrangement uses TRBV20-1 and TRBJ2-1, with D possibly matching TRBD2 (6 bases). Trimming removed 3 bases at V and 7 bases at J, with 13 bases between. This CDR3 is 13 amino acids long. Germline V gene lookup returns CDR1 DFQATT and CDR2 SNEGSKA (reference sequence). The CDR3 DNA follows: TGCAGTGCTAGGACTAGTATCCGTAATGAGCAGTTCTTC. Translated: CSARTSIRNEQFF.

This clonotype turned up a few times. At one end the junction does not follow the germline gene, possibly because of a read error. CDR3 protein: CAGSSRIGTDTQYF. DNA for the CDR3: TGTGCCGGCAGTTCAAGGATCGGCACAGATACGCAGTATTTT. The chain combines TRBV7-6 with TRBJ2-3, with D unclear. Germline lookup yields CDR1 SGHVS and CDR2 FNYEAQ. The CDR3 is made up of 14 amino acids.

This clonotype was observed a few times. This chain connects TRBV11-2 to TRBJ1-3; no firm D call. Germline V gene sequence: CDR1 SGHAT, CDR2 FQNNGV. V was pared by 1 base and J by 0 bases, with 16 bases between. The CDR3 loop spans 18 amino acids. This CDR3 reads CASSLGTISRYSGNTIYF. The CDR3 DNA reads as TGTGCCAGCAGCTTAGGCACTATTAGCAGGTACTCTGGAAACACCATATATTTT.

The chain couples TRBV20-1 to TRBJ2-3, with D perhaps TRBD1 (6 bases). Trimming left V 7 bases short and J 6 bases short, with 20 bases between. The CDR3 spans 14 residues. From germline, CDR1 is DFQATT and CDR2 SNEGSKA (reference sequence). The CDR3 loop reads CSVGRAGAGDTQYF. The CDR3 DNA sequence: TGCAGTGTAGGGAGAGCAGGGGCCGGGGATACGCAGTATTTT.

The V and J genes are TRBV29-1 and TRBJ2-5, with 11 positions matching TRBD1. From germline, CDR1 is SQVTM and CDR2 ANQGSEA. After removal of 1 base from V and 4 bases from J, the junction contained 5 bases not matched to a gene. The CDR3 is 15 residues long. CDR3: CSVEVGQGAGETQYF. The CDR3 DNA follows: TGCAGCGTTGAAGTAGGACAGGGGGCAGGAGAGACCCAGTACTTC.

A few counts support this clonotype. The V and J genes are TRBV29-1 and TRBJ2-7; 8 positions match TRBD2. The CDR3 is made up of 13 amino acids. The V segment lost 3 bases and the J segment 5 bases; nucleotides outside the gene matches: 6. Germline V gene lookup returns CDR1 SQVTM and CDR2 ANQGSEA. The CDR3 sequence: CSVDIPGGDEQYF. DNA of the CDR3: TGCAGCGTTGATATCCCCGGGGGGGACGAGCAGTACTTC.